This T cell receptor beta chain was recorded in a study of Graves' ophthalmopathy and Graves' hyperthyroidism. Looking at the study overall: Sampling took place at initial diagnosis, with peripheral blood obtained before any treatment.

From RNA, the CDR3 regions of TCR beta chains were amplified and sequenced. HTBI primers were used in a first-round RT-PCR, which preceded a second-round multiplex PCR. Each CDR3 protein is one row after TCRdb ran MiXCR on the multiplex PCR reads. Of about 210,000 distinct CDR3 sequences listed, around 30% are singletons. This clonotype has a count of ten or more. The antigen is not known. Study results and caveats: Sensitivity of roughly 64% and specificity of approximately 76% were achieved by the model that predicted ophthalmopathy progression. The authors also found most expanded thyroid clonotypes above 0.001 frequency in blood.

Germline CDR1 SNHLY, CDR2 FYNNEI. The V gene end was trimmed by 5 bases and the J gene end by 2 bases; junction bases not matched to a gene: 6. The length of the CDR3 is 14 residues. Sample: peripheral blood. V usage is TRBV2 and J usage is TRBJ2-7; 7 nucleotides align to TRBD1. The receptor was derived from a man over 45 with Graves' ophthalmopathy. This CDR3 is CASSSTGSTYEQYF. In DNA, the CDR3 is TGTGCCAGCAGTTCGACAGGGAGCACCTACGAGCAGTACTTC. Variable domain in full (rest from reference TRBV2 and TRBJ2-7): EPEVTQTPSHQVTQMGQEVILRCVPISNHLYFYWYRQILGQKVEFLVSFYNNEISEKSEIFDDQFSVERPDGSNFTLKIRSTKLEDSAMYFCASSSTGSTYEQYFGPGTRLTVT.